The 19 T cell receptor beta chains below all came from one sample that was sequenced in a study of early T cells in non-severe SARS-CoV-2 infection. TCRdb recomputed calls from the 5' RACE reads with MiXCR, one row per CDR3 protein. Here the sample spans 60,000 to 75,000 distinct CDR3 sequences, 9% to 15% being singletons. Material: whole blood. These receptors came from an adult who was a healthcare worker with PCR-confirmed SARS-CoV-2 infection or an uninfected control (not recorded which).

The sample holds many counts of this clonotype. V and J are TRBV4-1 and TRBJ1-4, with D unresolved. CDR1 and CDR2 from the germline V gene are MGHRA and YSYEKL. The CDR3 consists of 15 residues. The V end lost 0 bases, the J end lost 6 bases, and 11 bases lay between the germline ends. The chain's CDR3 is CASSQEWINDEKLFF. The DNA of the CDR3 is TGCGCCAGCAGCCAAGAATGGATTAATGATGAAAAACTGTTTTTT.

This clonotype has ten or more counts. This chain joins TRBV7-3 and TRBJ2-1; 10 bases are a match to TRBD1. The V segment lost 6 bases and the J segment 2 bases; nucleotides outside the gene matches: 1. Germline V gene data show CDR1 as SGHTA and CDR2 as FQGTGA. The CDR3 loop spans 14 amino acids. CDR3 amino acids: CASRDRGTYNEQFF. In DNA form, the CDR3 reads TGTGCCAGCAGGGACAGGGGGACCTACAATGAGCAGTTCTTC.

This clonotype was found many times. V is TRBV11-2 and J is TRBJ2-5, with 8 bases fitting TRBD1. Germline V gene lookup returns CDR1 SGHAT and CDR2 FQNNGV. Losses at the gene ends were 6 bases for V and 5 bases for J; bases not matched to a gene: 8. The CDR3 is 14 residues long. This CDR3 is CASRYYQGAETQYF. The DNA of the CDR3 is TGTGCCAGCAGATACTATCAGGGGGCCGAGACCCAGTACTTC.

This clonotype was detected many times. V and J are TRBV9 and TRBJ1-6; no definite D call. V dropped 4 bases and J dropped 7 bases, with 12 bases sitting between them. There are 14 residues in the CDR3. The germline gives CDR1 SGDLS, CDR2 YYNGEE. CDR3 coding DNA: TGTGCCAGCAGCCCCGTCCCGGAGAATTCACCCCTCCACTTT. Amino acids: CASSPVPENSPLHF. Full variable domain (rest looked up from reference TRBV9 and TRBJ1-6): DSGVTQTPKHLITATGQRVTLRCSPRSGDLSVYWYQQSLDQGLQFLIQYYNGEERAKGNILERFSAQQFPDLHSELNLSSLELGDSALYFCASSPVPENSPLHFGNGTRLTVT.

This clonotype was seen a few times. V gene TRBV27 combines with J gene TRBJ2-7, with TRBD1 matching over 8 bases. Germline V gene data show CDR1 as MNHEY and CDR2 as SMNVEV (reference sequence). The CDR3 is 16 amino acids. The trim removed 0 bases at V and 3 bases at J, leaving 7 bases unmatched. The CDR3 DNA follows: TGTGCCAGCAGTTTATCTCCGACAGGGGCAGTCTACGAGCAGTACTTC. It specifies CASSLSPTGAVYEQYF.

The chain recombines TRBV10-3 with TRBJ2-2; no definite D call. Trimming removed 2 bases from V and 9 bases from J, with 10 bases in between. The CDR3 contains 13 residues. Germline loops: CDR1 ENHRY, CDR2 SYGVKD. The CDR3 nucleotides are TGTGCCATCAGTGAGGCTATCGTGAGGGAGCTGTTTTTT. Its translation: CAISEAIVRELFF.

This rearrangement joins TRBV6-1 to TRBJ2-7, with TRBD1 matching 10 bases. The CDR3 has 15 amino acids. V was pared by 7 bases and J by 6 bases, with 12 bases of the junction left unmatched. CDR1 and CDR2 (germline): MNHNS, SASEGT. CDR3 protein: CASTKGGTGAVEQYF. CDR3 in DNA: TGTGCCAGCACCAAAGGAGGGACAGGGGCGGTCGAGCAGTACTTC.

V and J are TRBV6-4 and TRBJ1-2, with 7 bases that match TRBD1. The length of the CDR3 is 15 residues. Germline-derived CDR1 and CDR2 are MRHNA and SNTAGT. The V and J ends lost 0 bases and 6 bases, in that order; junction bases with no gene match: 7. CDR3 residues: CASSDSRDSPHGYTF. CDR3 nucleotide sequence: TGTGCCAGCAGTGACTCGAGGGACAGCCCTCATGGCTACACCTTC.

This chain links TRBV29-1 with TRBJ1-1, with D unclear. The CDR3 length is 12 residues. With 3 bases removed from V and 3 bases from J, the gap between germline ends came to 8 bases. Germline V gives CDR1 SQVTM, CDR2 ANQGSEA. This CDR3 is CSVDPGDTEAFF. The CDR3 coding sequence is TGCAGCGTTGACCCTGGGGACACTGAAGCTTTCTTT.

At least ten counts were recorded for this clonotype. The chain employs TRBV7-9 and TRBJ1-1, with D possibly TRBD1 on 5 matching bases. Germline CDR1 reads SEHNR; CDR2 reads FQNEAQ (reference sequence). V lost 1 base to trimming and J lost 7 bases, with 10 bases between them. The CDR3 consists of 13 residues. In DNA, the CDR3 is TGTGCCAGCAGCTTAGACCAGGGCGGTGAAGCTTTCTTT. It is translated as CASSLDQGGEAFF.

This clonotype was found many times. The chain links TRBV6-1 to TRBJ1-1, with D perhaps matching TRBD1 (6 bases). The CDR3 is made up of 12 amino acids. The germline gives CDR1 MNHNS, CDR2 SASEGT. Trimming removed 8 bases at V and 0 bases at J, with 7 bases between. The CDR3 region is CASHRVNTEAFF. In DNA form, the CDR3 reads TGTGCCAGCCACAGGGTGAACACTGAAGCTTTCTTT.

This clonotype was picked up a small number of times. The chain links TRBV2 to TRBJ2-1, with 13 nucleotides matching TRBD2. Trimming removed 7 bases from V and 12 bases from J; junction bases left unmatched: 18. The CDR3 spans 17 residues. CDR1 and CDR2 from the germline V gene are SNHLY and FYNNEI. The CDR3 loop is CASTVGTSGVMGGVQFF. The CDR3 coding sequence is TGTGCCAGCACCGTCGGGACTAGCGGGGTCATGGGCGGTGTGCAGTTCTTC.

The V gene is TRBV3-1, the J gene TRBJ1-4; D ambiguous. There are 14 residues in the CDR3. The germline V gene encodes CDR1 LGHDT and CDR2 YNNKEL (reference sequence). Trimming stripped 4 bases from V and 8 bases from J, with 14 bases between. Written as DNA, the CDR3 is TGTGCCAGCAGCCCCGGGGATCGGGAGGAAAAACTGTTTTTT. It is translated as CASSPGDREEKLFF.

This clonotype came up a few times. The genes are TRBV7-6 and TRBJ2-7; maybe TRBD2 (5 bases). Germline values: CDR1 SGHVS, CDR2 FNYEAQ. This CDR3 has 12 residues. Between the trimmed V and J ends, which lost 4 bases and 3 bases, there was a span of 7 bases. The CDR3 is CASSSRGYEQYF. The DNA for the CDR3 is TGTGCCAGCAGCTCCCGGGGCTACGAGCAGTACTTC.

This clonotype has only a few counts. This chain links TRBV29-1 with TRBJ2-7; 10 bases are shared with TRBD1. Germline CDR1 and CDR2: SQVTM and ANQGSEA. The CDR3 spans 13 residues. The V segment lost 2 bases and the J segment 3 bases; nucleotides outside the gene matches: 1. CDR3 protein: CSVERTGGYEQYF. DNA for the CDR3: TGCAGCGTTGAACGGACAGGGGGCTACGAGCAGTACTTC.

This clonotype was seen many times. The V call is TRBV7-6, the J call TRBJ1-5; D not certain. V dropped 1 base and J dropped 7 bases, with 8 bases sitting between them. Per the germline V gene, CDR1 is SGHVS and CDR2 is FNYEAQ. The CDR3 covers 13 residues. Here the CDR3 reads CASSLGQRQPQHF. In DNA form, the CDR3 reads TGTGCCAGCAGCTTAGGGCAGAGGCAGCCCCAGCATTTT.

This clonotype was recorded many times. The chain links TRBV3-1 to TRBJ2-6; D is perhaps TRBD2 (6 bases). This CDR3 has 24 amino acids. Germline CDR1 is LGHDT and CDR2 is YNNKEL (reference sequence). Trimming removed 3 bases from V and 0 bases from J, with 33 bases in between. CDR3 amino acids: CASSHSRSDSKTSGRTSGANVLTF. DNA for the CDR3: TGTGCCAGCAGCCACAGCCGTAGCGACTCAAAGACAAGCGGGCGAACCTCTGGGGCCAACGTCCTGACTTTC.

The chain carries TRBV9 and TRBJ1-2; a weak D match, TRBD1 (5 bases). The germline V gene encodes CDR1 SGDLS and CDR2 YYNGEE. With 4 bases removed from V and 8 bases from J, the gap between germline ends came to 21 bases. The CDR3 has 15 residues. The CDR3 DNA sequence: TGTGCCAGCAGCTCTCCTACGGGACTCCTAACGGGCTACACCTTC. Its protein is CASSSPTGLLTGYTF.

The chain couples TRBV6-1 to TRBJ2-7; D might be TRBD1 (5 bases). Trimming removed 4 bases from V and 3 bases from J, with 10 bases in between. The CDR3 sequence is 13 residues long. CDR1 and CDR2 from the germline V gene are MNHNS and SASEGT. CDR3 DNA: TGTGCCAGCAGTGCGGCAGGACACTACGAGCAGTACTTC. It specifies CASSAAGHYEQYF.